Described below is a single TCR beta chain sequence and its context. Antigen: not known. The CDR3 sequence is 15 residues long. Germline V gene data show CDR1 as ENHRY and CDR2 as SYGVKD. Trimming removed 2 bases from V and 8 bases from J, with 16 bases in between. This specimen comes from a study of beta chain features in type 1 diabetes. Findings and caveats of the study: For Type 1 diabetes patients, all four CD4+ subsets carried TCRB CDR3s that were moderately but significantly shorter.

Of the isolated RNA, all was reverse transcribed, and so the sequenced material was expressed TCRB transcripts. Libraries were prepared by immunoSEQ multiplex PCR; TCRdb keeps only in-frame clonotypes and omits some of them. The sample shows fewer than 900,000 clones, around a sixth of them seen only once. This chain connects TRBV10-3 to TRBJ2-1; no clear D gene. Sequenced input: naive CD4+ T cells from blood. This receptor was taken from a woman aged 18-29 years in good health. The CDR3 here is CAISEHRLVGDEQFF. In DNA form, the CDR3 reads TGTGCCATCAGTGAGCACCGGCTAGTTGGGGATGAGCAGTTCTTC.